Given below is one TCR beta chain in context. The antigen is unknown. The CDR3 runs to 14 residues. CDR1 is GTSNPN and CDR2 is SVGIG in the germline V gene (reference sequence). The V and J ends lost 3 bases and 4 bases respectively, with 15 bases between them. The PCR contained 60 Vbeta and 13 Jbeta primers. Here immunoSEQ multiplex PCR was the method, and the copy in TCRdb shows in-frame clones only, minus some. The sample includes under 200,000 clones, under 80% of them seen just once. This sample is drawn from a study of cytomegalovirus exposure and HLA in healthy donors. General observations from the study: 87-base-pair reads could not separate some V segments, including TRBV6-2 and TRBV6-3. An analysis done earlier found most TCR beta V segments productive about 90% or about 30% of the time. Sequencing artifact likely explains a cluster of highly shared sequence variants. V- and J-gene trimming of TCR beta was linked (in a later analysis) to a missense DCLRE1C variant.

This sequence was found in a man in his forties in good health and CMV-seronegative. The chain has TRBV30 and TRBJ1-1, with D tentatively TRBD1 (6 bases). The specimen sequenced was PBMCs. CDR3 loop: CAWRATGPGTEAFF. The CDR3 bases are TGTGCCTGGAGAGCGACAGGTCCGGGCACTGAAGCTTTCTTT.